The T cell receptor beta chain described here comes from a study of T cell responses to AZD1222 COVID-19 vaccine. V was pared by 0 bases and J by 1 base, with 7 bases of the junction left unmatched. CDR1 and CDR2 from the germline V gene are LGHNT and FRNRAP. The CDR3 covers 18 residues. Overall study results and limits: Samples come after the peak T cell response, not at day 14. At 160-218 and 743-854, vaccine-associated CD4 TCRs were dominant, and they spanned spike. Clonal diversity may have been underestimated, and the donors were mostly white British, with more females than males.

As for this clone: The antigen is not known.

Measured with immunoSEQ multiplex PCR; TCRdb has only the in-frame clones, and not every one. Here the sample spans over 130,000 clones, roughly 89% being singletons. The genes are TRBV12-5 and TRBJ1-1, with 11 positions matching TRBD1. The input for sequencing was peripheral blood, taken 28 days after the second dose of the MenACWY control vaccine. This clonotype was sampled from an adult who received the MenACWY meningococcal vaccine as a control. CDR3: CASGLVRLDRGPNTEAFF. CDR3 nucleotides: TGTGCTAGTGGTTTGGTACGTCTGGACAGGGGGCCGAACACTGAAGCTTTCTTT.